These T cell receptor beta chains were read from a single sample in a study of CD8+ T cells in alopecia areata. Some clones are missing from TCRdb's copy, which holds only in-frame ones; the method was immunoSEQ multiplex PCR. The sample carries some 170,000 clones, roughly 63% recorded once. This sample comprised CD4+ T cells sorted from blood, obtained at week 0. The origin of the receptors is a human donor with alopecia areata. The CDR3 runs from the conserved cysteine through the conserved F or W. The D gene is left open where the match is weak. Size values are once, few and many counts, or a class for expanded clones, and some rows have none.

J	V	size	D	DNA	CDR3
TRBJ1-1	TRBV29-1	-	-	TGCAGCGTTGAAAGCGGGACTACGGCTGAAGCTTTCTTT	CSVESGTTAEAFF
TRBJ1-5	TRBV4-3	-	-	TGCGCCAGCAGCCAAAGTACCGGGGGGCAGCCCCAGCATTTT	CASSQSTGGQPQHF
TRBJ1-2	TRBV25-1	few	-	TGTGCCAGCAGTGCCCGGGGCTACTATGGCTACACCTTC	CASSARGYYGYTF
TRBJ1-2	TRBV6-5	-	TRBD1	TGTGCCAGCAGTTACTCCCCGGACAGGAGTTATGGCTACACCTTC	CASSYSPDRSYGYTF
TRBJ2-7	TRBV7-2	-	-	TGTGCCAGCCTGGTTGCAGGGCGTAGTGAGCAGTACTTC	CASLVAGRSEQYF
TRBJ2-1	TRBV5-1	-	TRBD2	TGCGCCAGCAGCTTTCAGCGGGATAGGAATGAGCAGTTCTTC	CASSFQRDRNEQFF
TRBJ1-1	TRBV30	-	-	TGTGCCTGGAGTGTACAACTGACACCGAACACTGAAGCTTTCTTT	CAWSVQLTPNTEAFF
TRBJ1-1	TRBV30	-	-	TGTGCCTGGAGTGGACAGGCACGCAATGAAGCTTTCTTT	CAWSGQARNEAFF
TRBJ2-3	TRBV30	-	-	TGTGCCTGGAGTGTCCTACGCACAGATACGCAGTATTTT	CAWSVLRTDTQYF
TRBJ2-4	TRBV29-1	-	-	TGCAGCGTGCTACAGGGGGGGAGTAACATTCAGTACTTC	CSVLQGGSNIQYF
TRBJ2-3	TRBV7-3	-	-	TGTGCCAGCAGCTTAGACGGGCATGGCACAGATACGCAGTATTTT	CASSLDGHGTDTQYF
TRBJ2-3	TRBV5-1	-	TRBD1	TGCGCCAGCAGCCCCGGACAGGGGAAGAGGGCAGATACGCAGTATTTT	CASSPGQGKRADTQYF
TRBJ2-7	TRBV10-3	few	-	TGTGCCATCAGTGGGGGGCTTGAGGCCGGTTACTACGAGCAGTACTTC	CAISGGLEAGYYEQYF
TRBJ2-1	TRBV7-2	-	-	TGTGCCAGCAGCTTAGATCGCCGCAATGAGCAGTTCTTC	CASSLDRRNEQFF
TRBJ1-2	TRBV10-3	few	-	TGTGCCATCAGTGAGTCGGGCGGGGCTCTCCAGGGCTACACCTTC	CAISESGGALQGYTF
TRBJ1-2	TRBV29-1	-	-	TGCAGCGCCCGACAGGCCTCGGGTCACACCTTC	CSARQASGHTF
TRBJ1-2	TRBV9	-	TRBD1	TGTGCCAGCAGCCCTCGTCCCGGGACAGGGGATGGCTACACCTTC	CASSPRPGTGDGYTF
TRBJ2-7	TRBV7-2	once	TRBD2	TGTGCCAGCAGCTTGATTAGCGGGTCCCTAGCCTACGAGCAGTACTTC	CASSLISGSLAYEQYF
TRBJ2-2	TRBV6-5	-	-	TGTGCCAGCAGTTACTTTCCCCGCAACACCGGGGAGCTGTTTTTT	CASSYFPRNTGELFF
TRBJ1-6	TRBV27	-	-	TGTGCCAGCAGTTTAGGGCAGGCCATTTCACCCCTCCACTTT	CASSLGQAISPLHF
TRBJ1-6	TRBV28	-	-	TGTGCCAGCAGTTTACTGGGGAATCCCTCACCCCTCCACTTT	CASSLLGNPSPLHF
TRBJ2-7	TRBV15	-	-	TGTGCCACCAGCAGAGCTAGGACAGAAAGGCAGTACTTC	CATSRARTERQYF
TRBJ2-4	TRBV4-1	few	TRBD1	TGCGCCAGCAGCCAGGGGACAGGGATGGCCAAAAACATTCAGTACTTC	CASSQGTGMAKNIQYF
TRBJ1-1	TRBV4-2	-	-	TGTGCCAGCAGCCTTCATTTCCCCGAAGCTTTCTTT	CASSLHFPEAFF
TRBJ1-1	TRBV29-1	once	-	TGCAGCGTTGGTCACAGGGTATATGACACTGAAGCTTTCTTT	CSVGHRVYDTEAFF
TRBJ2-3	TRBV27	-	-	TGTGCCAGCAGTCCCAATCACGCCGGAGATACGCAGTATTTT	CASSPNHAGDTQYF
TRBJ1-1	TRBV30	few	-	TGTGCCTGGAAAGGGGCCTCCTGGGACGACAAATCTTTCTTT	CAWKGASWDDKSFF
TRBJ1-5	TRBV15	-	TRBD1	TGTGCCACCAGCAAAAACCAGGGGGCGAGGGGCAATCAGCCCCAGCATTTT	CATSKNQGARGNQPQHF
TRBJ2-7	TRBV29-1	-	-	TGCAGCGTTGCGACATCCACCTACGAGCAGTACTTC	CSVATSTYEQYF